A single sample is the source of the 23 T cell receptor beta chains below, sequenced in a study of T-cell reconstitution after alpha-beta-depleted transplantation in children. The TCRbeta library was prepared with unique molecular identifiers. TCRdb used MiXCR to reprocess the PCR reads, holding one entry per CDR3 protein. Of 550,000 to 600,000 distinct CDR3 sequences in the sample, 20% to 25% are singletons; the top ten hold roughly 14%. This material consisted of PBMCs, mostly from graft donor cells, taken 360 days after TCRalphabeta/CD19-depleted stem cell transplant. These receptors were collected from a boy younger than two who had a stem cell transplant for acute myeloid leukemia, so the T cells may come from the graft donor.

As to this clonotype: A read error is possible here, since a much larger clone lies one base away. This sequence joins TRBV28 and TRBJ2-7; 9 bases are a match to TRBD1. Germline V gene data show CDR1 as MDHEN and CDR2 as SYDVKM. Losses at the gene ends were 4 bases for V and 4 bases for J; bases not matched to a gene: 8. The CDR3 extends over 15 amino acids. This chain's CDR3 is CASSSTGTGKYEQYF. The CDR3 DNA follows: TGTGCCAGCAGTTCGACCGGGACAGGGAAATACGAGCAGTACTTC.

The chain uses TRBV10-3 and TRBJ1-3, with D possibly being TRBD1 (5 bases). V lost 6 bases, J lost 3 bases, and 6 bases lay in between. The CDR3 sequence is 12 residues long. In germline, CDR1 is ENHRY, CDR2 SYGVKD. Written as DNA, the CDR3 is TGTGCCATCAGGGGGCATGGAAACACCATATATTTT. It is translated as CAIRGHGNTIYF.

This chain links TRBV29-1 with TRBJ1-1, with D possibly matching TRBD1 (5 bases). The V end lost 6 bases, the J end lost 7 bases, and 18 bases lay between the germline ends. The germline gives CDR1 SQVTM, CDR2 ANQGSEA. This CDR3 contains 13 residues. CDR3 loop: CSVEPTAKIEAFF. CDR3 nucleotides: TGCAGCGTAGAGCCGACAGCCAAGATTGAAGCTTTCTTT.

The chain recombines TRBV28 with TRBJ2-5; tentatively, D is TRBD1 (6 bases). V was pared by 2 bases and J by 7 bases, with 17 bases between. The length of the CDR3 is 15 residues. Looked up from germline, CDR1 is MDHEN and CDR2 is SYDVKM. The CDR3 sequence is CASSLRGTRLGTQYF. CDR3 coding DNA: TGTGCCAGCAGTTTAAGGGGGACACGGCTTGGGACCCAGTACTTC.

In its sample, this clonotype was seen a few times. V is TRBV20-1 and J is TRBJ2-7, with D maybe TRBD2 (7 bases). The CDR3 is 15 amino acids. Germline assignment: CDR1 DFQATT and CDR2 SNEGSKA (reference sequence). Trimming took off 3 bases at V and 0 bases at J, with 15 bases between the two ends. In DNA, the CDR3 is TGCAGTGCTAGGGGTGGAGGGGGGGTCTCCTACGAGCAGTACTTC. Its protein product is CSARGGGGVSYEQYF.

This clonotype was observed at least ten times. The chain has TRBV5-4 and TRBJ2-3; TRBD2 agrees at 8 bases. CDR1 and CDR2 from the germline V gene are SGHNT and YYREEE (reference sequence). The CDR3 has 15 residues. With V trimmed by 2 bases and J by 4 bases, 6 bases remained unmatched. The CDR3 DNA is TGTGCCAGCAGCTTTTACGGGGGGGGCGCAGATACGCAGTATTTT. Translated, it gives CASSFYGGGADTQYF. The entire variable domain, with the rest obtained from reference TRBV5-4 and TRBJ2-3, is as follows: ETGVTQSPTHLIKTRGQQVTLRCSSQSGHNTVSWYQQALGQGPQFIFQYYREEENGRGNFPPRFSGLQFPNYSSELNVNALELDDSALYLCASSFYGGGADTQYFGPGTRLTVL.

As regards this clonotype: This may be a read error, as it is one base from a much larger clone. CDR3 protein: CASSPARRFADTQYF. CDR3 DNA sequence: TGTGCCAGCAGCCCGGCTAGAAGGTTCGCAGATACGCAGTATTTT. This sequence joins TRBV28 and TRBJ2-3; D gene ambiguous. The V end was cut by 6 bases, the J end by 4 bases, with 17 bases between. This CDR3 has 15 residues. Germline V gives CDR1 MDHEN, CDR2 SYDVKM.

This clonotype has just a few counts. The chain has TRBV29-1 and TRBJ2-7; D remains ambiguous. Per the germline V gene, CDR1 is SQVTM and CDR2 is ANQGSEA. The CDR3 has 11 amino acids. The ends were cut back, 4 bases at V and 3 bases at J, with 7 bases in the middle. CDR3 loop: CSVVGFYEQYF. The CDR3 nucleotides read TGCAGCGTTGTCGGGTTCTACGAGCAGTACTTC.

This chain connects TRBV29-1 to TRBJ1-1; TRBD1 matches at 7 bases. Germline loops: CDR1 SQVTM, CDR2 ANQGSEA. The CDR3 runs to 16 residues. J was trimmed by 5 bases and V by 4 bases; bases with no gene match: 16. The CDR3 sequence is CSVAVTLTGRGTEAFF. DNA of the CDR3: TGCAGCGTTGCCGTAACTTTGACAGGGCGGGGAACTGAAGCTTTCTTT.

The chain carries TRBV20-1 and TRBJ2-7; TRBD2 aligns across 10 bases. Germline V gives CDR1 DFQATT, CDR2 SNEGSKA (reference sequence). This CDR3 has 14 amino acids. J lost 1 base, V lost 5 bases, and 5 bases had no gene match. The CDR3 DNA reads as TGCAGTGCTCGAGTACTAGCGGGGTCCTACGAGCAGTACTTC. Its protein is CSARVLAGSYEQYF.

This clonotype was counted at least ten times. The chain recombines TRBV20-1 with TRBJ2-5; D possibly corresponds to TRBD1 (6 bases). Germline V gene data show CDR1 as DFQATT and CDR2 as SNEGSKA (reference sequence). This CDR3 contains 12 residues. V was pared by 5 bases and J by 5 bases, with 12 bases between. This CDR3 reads CSAYREWETQYF. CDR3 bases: TGCAGTGCTTACAGGGAGTGGGAGACCCAGTACTTC.

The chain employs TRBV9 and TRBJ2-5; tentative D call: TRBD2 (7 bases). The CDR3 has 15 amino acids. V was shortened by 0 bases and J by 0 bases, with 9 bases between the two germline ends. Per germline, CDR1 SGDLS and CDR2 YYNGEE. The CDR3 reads CASSVEGGYQETQYF. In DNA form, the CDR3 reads TGTGCCAGCAGCGTAGAGGGGGGGTACCAAGAGACCCAGTACTTC.

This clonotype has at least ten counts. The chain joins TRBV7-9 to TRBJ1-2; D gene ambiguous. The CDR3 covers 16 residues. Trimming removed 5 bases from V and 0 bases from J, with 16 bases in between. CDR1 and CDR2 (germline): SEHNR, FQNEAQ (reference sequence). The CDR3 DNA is TGTGCCAGCAGCACCCTCACAGAACCTCCTAACTATGGCTACACCTTC. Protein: CASSTLTEPPNYGYTF.

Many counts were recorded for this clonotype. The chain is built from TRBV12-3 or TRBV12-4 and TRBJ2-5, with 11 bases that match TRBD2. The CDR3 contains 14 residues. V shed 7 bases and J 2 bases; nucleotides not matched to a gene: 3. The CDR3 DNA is TGTGCCAGCATGACTAGCGGGGAACAAGAGACCCAGTACTTC. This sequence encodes CASMTSGEQETQYF.

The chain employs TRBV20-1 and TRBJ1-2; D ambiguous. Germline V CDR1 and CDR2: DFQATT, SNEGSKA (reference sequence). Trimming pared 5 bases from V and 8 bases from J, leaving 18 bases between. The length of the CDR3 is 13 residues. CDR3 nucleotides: TGCAGTGCTCCGGACCCGGGCCCGGGAGGCTACACCTTC. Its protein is CSAPDPGPGGYTF.

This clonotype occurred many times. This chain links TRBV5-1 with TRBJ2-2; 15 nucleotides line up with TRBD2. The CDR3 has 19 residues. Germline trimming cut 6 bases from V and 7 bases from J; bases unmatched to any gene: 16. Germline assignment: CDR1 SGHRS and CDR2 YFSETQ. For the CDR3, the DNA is TGCGCCAGCAAGACGCTTGGACTAGCGGGGGGGGAAGATTTCGGGGAGCTGTTTTTT. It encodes CASKTLGLAGGEDFGELFF.

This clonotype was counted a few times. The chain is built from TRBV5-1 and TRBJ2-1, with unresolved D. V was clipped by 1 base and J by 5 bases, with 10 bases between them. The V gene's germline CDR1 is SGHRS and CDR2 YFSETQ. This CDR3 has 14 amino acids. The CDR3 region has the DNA TGCGCCAGCAGCTTGAGACAACCCGACAATGAGCAGTTCTTC. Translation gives CASSLRQPDNEQFF. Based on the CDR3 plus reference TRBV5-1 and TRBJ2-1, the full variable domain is KAGVTQTPRYLIKTRGQQVTLSCSPISGHRSVSWYQQTPGQGLQFLFEYFSETQRNKGNFPGRFSGRQFSNSRSEMNVSTLELGDSALYLCASSLRQPDNEQFFGPGTRLTVL.

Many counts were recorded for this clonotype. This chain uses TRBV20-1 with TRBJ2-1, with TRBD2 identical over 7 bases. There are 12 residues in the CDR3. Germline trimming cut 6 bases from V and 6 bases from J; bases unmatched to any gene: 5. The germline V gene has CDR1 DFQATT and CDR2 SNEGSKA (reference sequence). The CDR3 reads CSAGGTFNEQFF. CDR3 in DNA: TGCAGTGCCGGGGGGACTTTCAATGAGCAGTTCTTC.

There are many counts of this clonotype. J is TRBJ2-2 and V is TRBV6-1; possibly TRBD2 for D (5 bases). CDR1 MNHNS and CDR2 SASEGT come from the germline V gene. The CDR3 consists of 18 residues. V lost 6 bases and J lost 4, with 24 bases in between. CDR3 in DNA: TGTGCCAGCAGCCAAGCCCCGAAACTTATTCGGGGCACCGGGGAGCTGTTTTTT. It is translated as CASSQAPKLIRGTGELFF.

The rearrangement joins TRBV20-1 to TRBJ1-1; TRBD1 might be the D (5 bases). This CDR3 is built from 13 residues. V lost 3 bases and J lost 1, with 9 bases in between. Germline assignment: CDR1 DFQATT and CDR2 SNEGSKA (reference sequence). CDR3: CSASGQGNTEAFF. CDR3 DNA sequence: TGCAGTGCTAGTGGGCAGGGGAACACTGAAGCTTTCTTT.

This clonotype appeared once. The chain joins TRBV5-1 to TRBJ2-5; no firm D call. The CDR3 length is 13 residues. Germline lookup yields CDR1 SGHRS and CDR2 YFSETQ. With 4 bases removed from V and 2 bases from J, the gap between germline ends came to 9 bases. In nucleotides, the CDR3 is TGCGCCAGCAGCCCCGGCAAGCAAGAGACCCAGTACTTC. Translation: CASSPGKQETQYF.

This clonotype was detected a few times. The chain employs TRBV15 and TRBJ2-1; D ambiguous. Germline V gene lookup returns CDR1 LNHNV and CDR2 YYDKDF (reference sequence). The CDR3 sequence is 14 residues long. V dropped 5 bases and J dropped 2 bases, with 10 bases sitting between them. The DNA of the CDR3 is TGTGCCACCAGCGTAGGGATGCCCTACAATGAGCAGTTCTTC. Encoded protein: CATSVGMPYNEQFF.

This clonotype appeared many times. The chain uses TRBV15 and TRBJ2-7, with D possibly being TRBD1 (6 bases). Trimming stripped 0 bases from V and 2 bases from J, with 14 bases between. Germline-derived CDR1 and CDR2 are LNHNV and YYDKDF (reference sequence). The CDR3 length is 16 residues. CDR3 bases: TGTGCCACCAGCAGAGACCGCTACACAGGGACCTACGAGCAGTACGTC. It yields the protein CATSRDRYTGTYEQYV.